This passage covers 25 T cell receptor beta chains from one sample sequenced in a study of T cell responses to AZD1222 COVID-19 vaccine. Sequenced by immunoSEQ multiplex PCR; TCRdb stores in-frame clones only, minus some. Of fewer than 110,000 clones listed, about 90% are singletons. This material consisted of peripheral blood, taken 28 days after the second AZD1222 dose. The source of these receptors is an adult who received the AZD1222 COVID-19 vaccine.

Comments on this clone: Distinct nucleotide sequences in the sample also encode this CDR3. The chain couples TRBV12-3 or TRBV12-4 to TRBJ1-1; D gene unclear. The ends were cut back, 8 bases at V and 0 bases at J, with 7 bases in the middle. The CDR3 runs 12 residues. Written as DNA, the CDR3 is TGTGCCAGCCGAGTAATGAACACTGAAGCTTTCTTT. Translating it yields CASRVMNTEAFF.

This clone showed up just once. The chain is built from TRBV6-5 and TRBJ1-1; weak D call: TRBD1 (6 bases). Germline V gives CDR1 MNHEY, CDR2 SVGAGI. CDR3 length equals 14 residues. V lost 2 bases and J lost 8, with 15 bases in between. The CDR3 loop is CASSYRGGGVEAFF. The CDR3 DNA follows: TGTGCCAGCAGTTACCGGGGAGGGGGTGTAGAAGCTTTCTTT.

This chain uses TRBV5-1 with TRBJ2-5; 9 bases line up with TRBD2. CDR1 is SGHRS and CDR2 is YFSETQ in the germline V gene. With 4 bases clipped from V and 4 bases from J, the junction kept 8 bases outside the gene matches. This CDR3 contains 15 residues. CDR3 protein: CASSISSGSSETQYF. CDR3 nucleotides: TGCGCCAGCAGCATAAGTAGCGGGAGTTCAGAGACCCAGTACTTC.

This rearrangement joins TRBV9 to TRBJ1-1, with 9 bases matching TRBD1. Germline lookup yields CDR1 SGDLS and CDR2 YYNGEE. Unmatched junction bases numbered 6, after V lost 1 base and J lost 5 bases. The CDR3 loop spans 15 amino acids. CDR3 in amino acids: CASSVNHRGRTEAFF. CDR3 in DNA: TGTGCCAGCAGCGTAAACCACAGGGGGCGTACTGAAGCTTTCTTT.

The chain recombines TRBV11-2 with TRBJ1-6, with TRBD1 as a possible D gene (5 bases). Germline V gene lookup returns CDR1 SGHAT and CDR2 FQNNGV. Trimming left V 7 bases short and J 7 bases short, with 17 bases between. The CDR3 runs to 15 residues. The CDR3 loop is CASTRPGGLNSPLHF. The CDR3 nucleotides read TGTGCCAGCACCCGCCCGGGGGGTTTGAATTCACCCCTCCACTTT.

V usage is TRBV5-6 and J usage is TRBJ2-3; the D call may be TRBD1 or TRBD2 (5 bases each). This CDR3 region has 12 residues. Per germline, CDR1 SGHDT and CDR2 YYEEEE. The V and J ends lost 4 bases and 9 bases respectively, with 12 bases between them. CDR3 region: CASSPGQETQYF. The CDR3, as DNA: TGTGCCAGCAGCCCGGGGCAGGAAACGCAGTATTTT.

This sequence joins TRBV7-2 and TRBJ2-1, with TRBD2 matching 9 bases. Trimming at V came to 2 bases and at J to 5 bases, leaving 4 bases not matched to a gene. The CDR3 loop spans 15 amino acids. Per germline, CDR1 SGHTA and CDR2 FQGNSA. This CDR3 reads CASSLSSGANNEQFF. CDR3 nucleotide sequence: TGTGCCAGCAGCTTATCTAGCGGGGCAAACAATGAGCAGTTCTTC. Together with reference TRBV7-2 and TRBJ2-1, the CDR3 gives the full variable domain: GAGVSQSPSNKVTEKGKDVELRCDPISGHTALYWYRQSLGQGLEFLIYFQGNSAPDKSGLPSDRFSAERTGGSVSTLTIQRTQQEDSAVYLCASSLSSGANNEQFFGPGTRLTVL.

The chain carries TRBV14 and TRBJ1-1, with D unclear. Germline CDR1 SGHDN, CDR2 FVKESK. V lost 1 base and J lost 7, with 10 bases in between. This CDR3 contains 13 residues. The CDR3 DNA sequence: TGTGCCAGCAGCCAAGGGACTGGGAGTGAAGCTTTCTTT. Protein product: CASSQGTGSEAFF.

The chain recombines TRBV10-2 with TRBJ2-1; unclear D gene. V gave up 4 bases and J gave up 6 bases, with 7 bases separating them. This CDR3 region has 12 residues. CDR1 WSHSY and CDR2 SAAADI come from the germline V gene. The CDR3 loop is CASSATANEQFF. The CDR3 nucleotides read TGCGCCAGCAGTGCAACAGCCAATGAGCAGTTCTTC.

The chain is built from TRBV19 and TRBJ2-2, with TRBD2 identical over 13 bases. The V gene's germline CDR1 is LNHDA and CDR2 SQIVND (reference sequence). The length of the CDR3 is 16 residues. J was trimmed by 8 bases and V by 11 bases; bases with no gene match: 14. CDR3 DNA sequence: TGTGCCTCCCATTGGGGGACTAGCGGGGTCAAAGGGGAGCTGTTTTTT. The encoded protein is CASHWGTSGVKGELFF.

This clone was seen a single time. The chain joins TRBV2 to TRBJ1-5, with D possibly being TRBD1 (6 bases). The CDR3 extends over 14 amino acids. V was trimmed by 5 bases and J by 7 bases, leaving 15 bases between them. Germline V gene lookup returns CDR1 SNHLY and CDR2 FYNNEI. In DNA form, the CDR3 reads TGTGCCAGCAGTCTCGACAGGCTTGGGCAGCCCCAGCATTTT. Amino acids: CASSLDRLGQPQHF.

Notes on this clone: At the DNA level, this CDR3 is encoded by other sequences in the same sample as well. The chain employs TRBV6-2 or TRBV6-3 and TRBJ2-2; D not certain. The CDR3 extends over 13 amino acids. V was pared by 2 bases and J by 3 bases, with 4 bases between. Per the germline V gene, CDR1 is MNHEY and CDR2 is SVGEGT. In nucleotides, the CDR3 is TGTGCCAGCAGTTACCGGGACACCGGGGAGCTGTTTTTT. It yields the protein CASSYRDTGELFF.

This chain connects TRBV4-2 to TRBJ2-2; TRBD2 matches 7 bases. CDR3 length: 14 residues. Germline CDR1 is LGHNA and CDR2 is YNFKEQ. V shed 5 bases and J 4 bases; nucleotides not matched to a gene: 4. Here the CDR3 reads CASSERDFTGELFF. The CDR3 bases are TGTGCCAGCAGCGAGCGGGACTTCACCGGGGAGCTGTTTTTT.

This chain uses TRBV4-1 with TRBJ1-6; the D is unclear. Germline V CDR1 and CDR2: MGHRA, YSYEKL. The V end lost 2 bases, the J end lost 7 bases, and 9 bases lay between the germline ends. CDR3 size: 14 residues. CDR3 sequence (DNA): TGCGCCAGCAGCCAATACGACGGCAATTCACCCCTCCACTTT. Encoded protein: CASSQYDGNSPLHF.

This rearrangement joins TRBV4-1 to TRBJ2-5, with a tentative D call TRBD1 (7 bases). V was shortened by 2 bases and J by 5 bases, with 21 bases between the two germline ends. CDR3 length equals 17 residues. CDR1 is MGHRA and CDR2 is YSYEKL in the germline V gene. This chain's CDR3 is CASSQNWDSGYRETQYF. The CDR3 DNA reads as TGCGCCAGCAGCCAAAATTGGGACAGCGGGTATCGGGAGACCCAGTACTTC.

CDR3 nucleotide sequence: TGTGCCAGTAGGGTGGCGGGCGGCTATGGCTACACCTTC. Protein sequence: CASRVAGGYGYTF. This rearrangement joins TRBV19 to TRBJ1-2; the D is unclear. The CDR3 length is 13 residues. Trimming left V 6 bases short and J 4 bases short, with 12 bases between. CDR1 LNHDA and CDR2 SQIVND come from the germline V gene (reference sequence).

This clone has just one count. V usage is TRBV5-6 and J usage is TRBJ2-7; TRBD1 agrees at 11 bases. This CDR3 is built from 15 residues. The J segment lost 0 bases and the V segment lost 5 bases, leaving 4 bases of the junction unmatched. The germline gives CDR1 SGHDT, CDR2 YYEEEE. This chain's CDR3 is CASRGQGGTSYEQYF. CDR3 DNA sequence: TGTGCCAGCAGGGGACAGGGGGGGACCTCCTACGAGCAGTACTTC. Together with reference TRBV5-6 and TRBJ2-7, the CDR3 gives the full variable domain: DAGVTQSPTHLIKTRGQQVTLRCSPKSGHDTVSWYQQALGQGPQFIFQYYEEEERQRGNFPDRFSGHQFPNYSSELNVNALLLGDSALYLCASRGQGGTSYEQYFGPGTRLTVT.

The genes are TRBV6-1 and TRBJ1-1; TRBD1 might be the D (5 bases). The CDR3 is made up of 13 amino acids. Between the trimmed V and J ends, which lost 3 bases and 5 bases, there was a span of 10 bases. Germline assignment: CDR1 MNHNS and CDR2 SASEGT. CDR3 loop: CASSEQGTTEAFF. The CDR3 DNA reads TGTGCCAGCAGTGAGCAGGGAACGACTGAAGCTTTCTTT.

The chain employs TRBV5-1 and TRBJ2-1, with D maybe TRBD2 (6 bases). CDR1 and CDR2 (germline): SGHRS, YFSETQ. CDR3 size: 16 residues. V was clipped by 1 base and J by 5 bases, with 16 bases between them. In nucleotides, the CDR3 is TGCGCCAGCAGCTTGATAGCGGCACCACCCGACAATGAGCAGTTCTTC. Protein sequence: CASSLIAAPPDNEQFF.

The chain employs TRBV10-3 and TRBJ1-2; no clear D gene. CDR3 length equals 13 residues. V was shortened by 0 bases and J by 3 bases, with 5 bases between the two germline ends. The V gene's germline CDR1 is ENHRY and CDR2 SYGVKD. In DNA form, the CDR3 reads TGTGCCATCAGTGAGTCACGAGACTATGGCTACACCTTC. The encoded protein is CAISESRDYGYTF.

The chain joins TRBV6-5 to TRBJ1-2; tentative D call: TRBD1 (5 bases). The CDR3 runs to 14 residues. Trimming removed 6 bases from V and 0 bases from J, with 11 bases in between. Germline loops: CDR1 MNHEY, CDR2 SVGAGI. DNA of the CDR3: TGTGCCAGCAGGACAGTGAATTCTAACTATGGCTACACCTTC. It encodes CASRTVNSNYGYTF.

The chain links TRBV6-1 to TRBJ1-5; possible D gene TRBD1, 5 bases. This CDR3 has 16 residues. Germline CDR1 reads MNHNS; CDR2 reads SASEGT. V lost 0 bases and J 3 bases, leaving 12 bases between the germline ends. The CDR3 sequence is CASSEARGRDNQPQHF. Here the CDR3 DNA reads TGTGCCAGCAGTGAAGCGCGGGGGAGGGACAATCAGCCCCAGCATTTT.

The chain recombines TRBV15 with TRBJ2-7; 9 nucleotides align to TRBD2. Germline trimming cut 5 bases from V and 2 bases from J; bases unmatched to any gene: 7. This CDR3 has 15 residues. The germline gives CDR1 LNHNV, CDR2 YYDKDF (reference sequence). In DNA, the CDR3 is TGTGCCACCAGCGTAGCGGGAGACTCTCCCTACGAGCAGTACTTC. This sequence encodes CATSVAGDSPYEQYF.

The rearrangement links TRBV27 to TRBJ1-5; D is ambiguous. This CDR3 comprises 14 residues. Germline CDR1 reads MNHEY; CDR2 reads SMNVEV (reference sequence). The V gene lost 8 bases and the J gene lost 1 base, with 12 bases spanning the gap. The CDR3 coding sequence is TGTGCCAGCTCACCCAGGAGGAGCAATCAGCCCCAGCATTTT. This translates into CASSPRRSNQPQHF.

J is TRBJ1-2 and V is TRBV7-2; D is undetermined. Trimming removed 5 bases from V and 3 bases from J, with 13 bases in between. Germline values: CDR1 SGHTA, CDR2 FQGNSA. This CDR3 spans 14 amino acids. The DNA of the CDR3 is TGTGCCAGCAGCCCAGAGTTCGGGGACTATGGCTACACCTTC. Encoded protein: CASSPEFGDYGYTF.